These T cell receptor beta chains were read from a single sample in a study of naive and memory T cell subsets. MiXCR was run by TCRdb on the UMI-ligation and nested PCR reads, yielding one entry per CDR3 protein. The repertoire holds 95,000 to 150,000 distinct CDR3 sequences, with about 36% as singletons. The sequencing input was central memory CD4+ T cells from blood. These TCRs come from a human donor in good health. Each CDR3 is given with its conserved first and last residue.

V | CDR3
TRBV12-3/TRBV12-4 | CASSSRVNEQFF
TRBV29-1 | CSVRDKAYEQYF
TRBV10-3 | CAISERIEGHEQYF
TRBV28 | CASRPDRPSYEQYF
TRBV18 | CASSNGQGGQPQHF
TRBV5-1 | CASRRQTGAGVTDTQYF
TRBV6-1 | CASSEEGTINNEQFF
TRBV20-1 | CSAGGRGEQFF
TRBV7-8 | CASSLVPGLNEKLFF
TRBV12-3/TRBV12-4 | CASTKIKIDANTIYF